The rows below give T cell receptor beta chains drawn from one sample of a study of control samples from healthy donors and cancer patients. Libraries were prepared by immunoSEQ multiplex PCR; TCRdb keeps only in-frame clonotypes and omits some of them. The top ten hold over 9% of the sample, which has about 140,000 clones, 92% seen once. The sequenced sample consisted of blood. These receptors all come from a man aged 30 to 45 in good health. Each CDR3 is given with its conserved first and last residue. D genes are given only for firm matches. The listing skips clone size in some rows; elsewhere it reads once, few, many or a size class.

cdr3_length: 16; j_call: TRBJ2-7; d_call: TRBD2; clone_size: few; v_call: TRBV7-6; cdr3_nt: TGTGCCAGCAGCATGGAGAGCGGGAGATTGTCCTACGAGCAGTACTTC; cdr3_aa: CASSMESGRLSYEQYF
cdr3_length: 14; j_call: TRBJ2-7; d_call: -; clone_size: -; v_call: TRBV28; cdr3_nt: TGTGCCAGCCAAGAAGGGGGGAACCCCTACGAGCAGTACTTC; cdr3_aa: CASQEGGNPYEQYF
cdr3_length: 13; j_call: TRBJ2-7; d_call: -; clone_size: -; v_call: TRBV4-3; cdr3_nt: TGCGCCAGCAGCCAAGACACGGGGCGCGAGCAGTACTTC; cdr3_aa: CASSQDTGREQYF
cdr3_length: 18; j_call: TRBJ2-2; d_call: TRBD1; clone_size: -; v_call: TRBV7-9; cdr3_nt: TGTGCCAGCAGCACCCAAATTCGGGACAGGACACACACCGGGGAGCTGTTTTTT; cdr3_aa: CASSTQIRDRTHTGELFF
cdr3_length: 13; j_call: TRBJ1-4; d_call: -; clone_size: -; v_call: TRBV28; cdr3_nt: TGTGCCAGCAGTCGTGCAACTAATGAAAAACTGTTTTTT; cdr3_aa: CASSRATNEKLFF
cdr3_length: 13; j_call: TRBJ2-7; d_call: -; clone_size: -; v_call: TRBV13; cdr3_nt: TGTGCCAGCAGCCGCCGGGACACAGACGAGCAGTACTTC; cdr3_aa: CASSRRDTDEQYF
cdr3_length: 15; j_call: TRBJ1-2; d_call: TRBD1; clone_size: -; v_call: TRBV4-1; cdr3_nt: TGCGCCAGCAGCCAGGGACAGGGGACTAACTATGGCTACACCTTC; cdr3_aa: CASSQGQGTNYGYTF
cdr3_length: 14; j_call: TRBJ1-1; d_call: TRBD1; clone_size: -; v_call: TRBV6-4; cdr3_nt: TGTGCCAGCAGTTCCGGGACAGAGAACACTGAAGCTTTCTTT; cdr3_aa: CASSSGTENTEAFF
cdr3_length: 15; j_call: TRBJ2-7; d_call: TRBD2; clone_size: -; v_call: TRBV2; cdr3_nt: TGTGCCAGCAGTGCGGTAGCGGGCTACTCCTACGAGCAGTACTTC; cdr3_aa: CASSAVAGYSYEQYF
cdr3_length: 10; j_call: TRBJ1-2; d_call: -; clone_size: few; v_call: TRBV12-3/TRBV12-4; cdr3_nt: TGTGCCAGCGGAGACTATGGCTACACCTTC; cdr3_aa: CASGDYGYTF
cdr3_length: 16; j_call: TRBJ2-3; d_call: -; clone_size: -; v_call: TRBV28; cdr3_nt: TGTGCCAGCAGTAGTTACAGGGACCCTAGCACAGATACGCAGTATTTT; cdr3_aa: CASSSYRDPSTDTQYF
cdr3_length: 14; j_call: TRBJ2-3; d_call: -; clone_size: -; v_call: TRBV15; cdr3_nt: TGTGCCACCAGCAGAGATGGAGGTACAGATACGCAGTATTTT; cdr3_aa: CATSRDGGTDTQYF
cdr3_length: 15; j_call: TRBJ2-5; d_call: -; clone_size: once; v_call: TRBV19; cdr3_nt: TGTGCCAGTAGCCGCGTCGACAGGACTCAAGAGACCCAGTACTTC; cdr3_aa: CASSRVDRTQETQYF
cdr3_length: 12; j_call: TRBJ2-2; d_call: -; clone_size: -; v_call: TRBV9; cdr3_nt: TGTGCCAGCAGCCCATGGACCGGGGAGCTGTTTTTT; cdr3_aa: CASSPWTGELFF
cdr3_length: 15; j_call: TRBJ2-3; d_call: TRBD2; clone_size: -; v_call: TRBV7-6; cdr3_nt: TGTGCCAGCAGCCCGGGGGGTAGCGGGAGGCTTACGCAGTATTTT; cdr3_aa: CASSPGGSGRLTQYF
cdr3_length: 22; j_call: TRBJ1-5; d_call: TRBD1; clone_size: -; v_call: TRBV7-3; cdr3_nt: TGTGCCAGCAGCTTAACCCAAAACCAGACAGGGACCAAGGAGAGAAACAATCAGCCCCAGCATTTT; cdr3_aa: CASSLTQNQTGTKERNNQPQHF
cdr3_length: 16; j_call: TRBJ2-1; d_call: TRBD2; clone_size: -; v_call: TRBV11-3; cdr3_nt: TGTGCCAGCAGCTTAGGATTGTCTAGCGGATACAATGAGCAGTTCTTC; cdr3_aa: CASSLGLSSGYNEQFF
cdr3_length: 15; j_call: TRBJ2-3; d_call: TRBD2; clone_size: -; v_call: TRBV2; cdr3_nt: TGTGCCAGCAGTGCCCAGGGAGGGCCGCAAGATACGCAGTATTTT; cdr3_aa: CASSAQGGPQDTQYF
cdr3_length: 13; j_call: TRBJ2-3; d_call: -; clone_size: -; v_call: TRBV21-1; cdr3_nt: TGTGCCAGCAGCAAAGTAGTCACAGATACGCAGTATTTT; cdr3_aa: CASSKVVTDTQYF
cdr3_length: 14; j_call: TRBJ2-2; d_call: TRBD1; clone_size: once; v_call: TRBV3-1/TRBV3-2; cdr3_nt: TGTGCCAGCAGCCAAGGGGGACAGGGAGCGGAGCTGTTTTTT; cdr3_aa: CASSQGGQGAELFF
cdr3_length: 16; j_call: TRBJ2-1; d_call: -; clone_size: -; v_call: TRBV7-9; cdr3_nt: TGTGCCAGCAGCTACGACGGGGGGCCCTCCTACAATGAGCAGTTCTTC; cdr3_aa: CASSYDGGPSYNEQFF
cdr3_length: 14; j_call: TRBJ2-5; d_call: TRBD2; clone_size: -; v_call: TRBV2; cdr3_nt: TGTGCCAGCAGGAGACTAGCGGGAGAAGAGACCCAGTACTTC; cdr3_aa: CASRRLAGEETQYF
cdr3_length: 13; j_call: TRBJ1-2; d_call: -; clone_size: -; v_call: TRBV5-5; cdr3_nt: TGTGCCAGCAGCTTGGAACTGAACTATGGCTACACCTTC; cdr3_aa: CASSLELNYGYTF
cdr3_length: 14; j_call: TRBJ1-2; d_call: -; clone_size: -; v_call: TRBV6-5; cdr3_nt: TGTGCCAGCAGTTACTCGGGGCCCGCCTATGGCTACACCTTC; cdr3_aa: CASSYSGPAYGYTF
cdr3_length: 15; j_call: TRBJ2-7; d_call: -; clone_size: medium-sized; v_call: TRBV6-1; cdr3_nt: TGTGCCAGCAGTGAAAGGGCAGGGTCCTCCTACGAGCAGTACTTC; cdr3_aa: CASSERAGSSYEQYF
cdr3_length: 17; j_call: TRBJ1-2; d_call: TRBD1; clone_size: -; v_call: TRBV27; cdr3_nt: TGTGCCAGCAGTCTATCGAGAGACGGAAGGGGGCGGTATGGCTACACCTTC; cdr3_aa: CASSLSRDGRGRYGYTF
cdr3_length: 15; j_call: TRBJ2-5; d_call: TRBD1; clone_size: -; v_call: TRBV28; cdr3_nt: TGTGCCAGCAGCCAGGGGGCAAGACGCCAGGGGACCCAGTACTTC; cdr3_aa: CASSQGARRQGTQYF
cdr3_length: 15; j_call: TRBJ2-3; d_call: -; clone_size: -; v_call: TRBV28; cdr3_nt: TGTGCCAGCAGTGGTAGTAAACCCGAAGGGAATACGCAGTATTTT; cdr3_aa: CASSGSKPEGNTQYF
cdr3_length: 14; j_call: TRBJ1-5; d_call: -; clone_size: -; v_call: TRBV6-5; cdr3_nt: TGTGCCAGCAAAACCGGATATAGCAATCAGCCCCAGCATTTT; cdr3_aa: CASKTGYSNQPQHF
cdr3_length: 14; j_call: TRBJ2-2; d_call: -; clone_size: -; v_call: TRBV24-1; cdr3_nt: TGTGCCACCAGTGAACCGAGCGACACCGGGGAGCTGTTTTTT; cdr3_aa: CATSEPSDTGELFF
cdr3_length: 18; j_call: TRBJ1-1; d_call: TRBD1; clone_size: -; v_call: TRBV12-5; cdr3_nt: TGTGCTAGTGGCCTCGATCGAAAGGACAGGGGGAAGAACACTGAAGCTTTCTTT; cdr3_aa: CASGLDRKDRGKNTEAFF
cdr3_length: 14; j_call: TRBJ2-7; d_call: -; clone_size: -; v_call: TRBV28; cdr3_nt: TGTGCCAGCACCCGGCGGGACAGACGCTACGAGCAGTACTTC; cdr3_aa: CASTRRDRRYEQYF
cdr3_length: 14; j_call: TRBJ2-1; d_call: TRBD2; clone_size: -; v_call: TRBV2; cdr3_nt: TGTGCCAGCGCATTCGGACTAGGTTACAATGAGCAGTTCTTC; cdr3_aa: CASAFGLGYNEQFF
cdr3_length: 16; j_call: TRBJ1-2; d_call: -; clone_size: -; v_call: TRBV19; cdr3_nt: TGTGCCAGTAGTATCCGGGGCCCCCCAACTAACTATGGCTACACCTTC; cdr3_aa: CASSIRGPPTNYGYTF
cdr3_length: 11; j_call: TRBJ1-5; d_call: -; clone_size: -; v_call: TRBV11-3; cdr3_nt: TGTGCCAGCAGGGAAGGGCAGCCCCAGCATTTT; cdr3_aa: CASREGQPQHF